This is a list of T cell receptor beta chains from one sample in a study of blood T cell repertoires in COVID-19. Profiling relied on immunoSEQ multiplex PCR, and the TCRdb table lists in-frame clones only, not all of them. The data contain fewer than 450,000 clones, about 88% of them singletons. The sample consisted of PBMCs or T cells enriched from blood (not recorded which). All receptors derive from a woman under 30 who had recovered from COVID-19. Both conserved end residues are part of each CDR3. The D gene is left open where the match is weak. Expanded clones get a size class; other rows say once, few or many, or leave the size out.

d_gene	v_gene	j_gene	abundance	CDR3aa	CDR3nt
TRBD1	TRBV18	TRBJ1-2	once	CASSPWDRGHGGYTF	TGTGCCAGCTCACCGTGGGACAGGGGGCACGGCGGCTACACCTTC
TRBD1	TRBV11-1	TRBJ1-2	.	CASSPQGVAAYGYTF	TGTGCCAGCAGCCCACAGGGGGTAGCGGCCTATGGCTACACCTTC
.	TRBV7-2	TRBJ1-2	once	CASSLRGSSQRRYGYTF	TGTGCCAGCAGCTTACGGGGTTCTTCTCAACGGCGGTATGGCTACACCTTC
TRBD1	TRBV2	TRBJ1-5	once	CASSETTGTGVGQPQHF	TGTGCCAGCAGTGAAACTACCGGGACAGGAGTAGGTCAGCCCCAGCATTTT
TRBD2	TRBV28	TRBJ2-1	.	CASSPPAGDWNDEQFF	TGTGCCAGCAGCCCCCCAGCGGGGGACTGGAACGATGAGCAGTTCTTC
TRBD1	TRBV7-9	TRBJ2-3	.	CASSLAGGQGADTQYF	TGTGCCAGCAGCTTAGCTGGGGGACAGGGAGCAGATACGCAGTATTTT
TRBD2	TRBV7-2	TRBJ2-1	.	CASSPLSGSSYNEQFF	TGTGCCAGCAGCCCATTAAGCGGGAGCTCCTACAATGAGCAGTTCTTC
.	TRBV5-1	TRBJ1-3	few	CASSVVGSNSGNTIYF	TGCGCCAGCAGCGTCGTGGGCAGCAACTCTGGAAACACCATATATTTT
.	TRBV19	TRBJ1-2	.	CASNGDYGYTF	TGTGCCAGTAATGGAGACTATGGCTACACCTTC
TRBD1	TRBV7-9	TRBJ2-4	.	CASSSPGTGVNIQYF	TGTGCCAGCAGCTCCCCCGGGACAGGAGTAAACATTCAGTACTTC
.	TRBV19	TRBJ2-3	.	CAVGGAVRDTQYF	TGTGCCGTTGGTGGGGCGGTTCGGGATACGCAGTATTTT
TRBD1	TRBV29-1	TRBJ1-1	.	CSVKVPGGGYGAFF	TGCAGCGTCAAGGTTCCAGGGGGCGGGTACGGAGCTTTCTTT
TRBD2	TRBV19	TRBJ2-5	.	CASSSGTSGGLSPQYF	TGTGCCAGTAGTTCGGGAACTAGCGGGGGGCTTTCCCCCCAGTACTTC
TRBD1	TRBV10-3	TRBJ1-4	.	CAIKSGTGSGEKLFF	TGTGCCATCAAAAGTGGGACAGGGTCGGGAGAAAAACTGTTTTTT
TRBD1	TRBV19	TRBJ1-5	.	CASSIAGTGEQPQHF	TGTGCCAGTAGTATAGCGGGGACAGGGGAACAGCCCCAGCATTTT
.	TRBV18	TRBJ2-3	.	CASSPPLEGTDTQYF	TGTGCCAGCTCACCACCGTTAGAGGGCACAGATACGCAGTATTTT
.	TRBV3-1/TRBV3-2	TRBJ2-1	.	CASSHIDRNEQFF	TGTGCCAGCAGCCATATCGACAGGAATGAGCAGTTCTTC
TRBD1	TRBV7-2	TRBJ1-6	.	CASSPAKAGTGYSPLHF	TGTGCCAGCAGCCCAGCCAAAGCCGGGACAGGCTATTCACCCCTCCACTTT
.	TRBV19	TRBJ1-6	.	CASSIDYRWNGSYNSPLHF	TGTGCCAGTAGTATAGATTACAGGTGGAACGGCTCCTATAATTCACCCCTCCACTTT
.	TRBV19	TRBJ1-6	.	CASSIDAGKYNSPLHF	TGTGCCAGTAGTATAGATGCGGGAAAGTATAATTCACCCCTCCACTTT
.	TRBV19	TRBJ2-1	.	CASRGRQNNEQFF	TGTGCCAGTAGGGGTAGACAGAACAATGAGCAGTTCTTC
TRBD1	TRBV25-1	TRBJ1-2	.	CASPRTGGYGYTF	TGTGCCAGCCCAAGGACAGGCGGTTATGGCTACACCTTC
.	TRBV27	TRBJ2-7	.	CASSSLGSNYEQYF	TGTGCCAGCAGTTCACTCGGGTCCAACTACGAGCAGTACTTC
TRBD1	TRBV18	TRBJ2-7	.	CASSGDSSYEQYF	TGTGCCAGCTCAGGGGACAGCTCCTACGAGCAGTACTTC
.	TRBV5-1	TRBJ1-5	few	CASSLVPGTNQPQHF	TGCGCCAGCAGCTTGGTACCAGGGACTAATCAGCCCCAGCATTTT